This T cell receptor beta chain was obtained from a study of OX40 agonist ivuxolimab in advanced cancers. Broader study findings: Within 6 weeks, CD4+ and CD8+ blood T cells expanded clonally at 0.1 to 3.0 mg/kg.

The assay was immunoSEQ multiplex PCR, and TCRdb's table has in-frame clones only and misses some. This table holds approximately 66,000 clones, around 85% found once. Concerning this clone: The target antigen is unknown.

The V gene lost 2 bases and the J gene lost 3 bases, with 14 bases spanning the gap. The CDR3 covers 15 residues. CDR1 is SGHKS and CDR2 is YYEKEE in the germline V gene (reference sequence). The sequence was obtained from an adult with an advanced solid tumor such as melanoma, head and neck, liver or kidney cancer. The V call is TRBV5-5, the J call TRBJ1-1; possible D gene TRBD1, 6 bases. The material was CD4+ or CD8+ T cells sorted from blood, obtained in a trial of the OX40 agonist ivuxolimab. The CDR3 region is CASSFWGAEDTEAFF. The DNA for the CDR3 is TGTGCCAGCAGCTTTTGGGGGGCGGAAGACACTGAAGCTTTCTTT.